The rows below give T cell receptor beta chains drawn from one sample of a study of blood T cell repertoires in COVID-19. Some clones are missing from TCRdb's copy, which holds only in-frame ones; the method was immunoSEQ multiplex PCR. The repertoire includes about 87,000 clones, roughly 75% of them detected once, and 3.5% to 4.5% sits in the top ten. The sequencing sample was made of peripheral blood. Every receptor here comes from a woman in her forties or fifties with acute or convalescent COVID-19. Each CDR3 is given with its conserved first and last residue. D genes are given only for firm matches. Size values are once, few and many counts, or a class for expanded clones, and some rows have none.

V gene: TRBV6-6
J gene: TRBJ1-2
D gene: NA
clone size: NA
CDR3 DNA: TGTGCCAGCAGAACCGACAGCCTCTATGGCTACACCTTC
CDR3 protein: CASRTDSLYGYTF

V gene: TRBV3-1/TRBV3-2
J gene: TRBJ1-3
D gene: TRBD1
clone size: NA
CDR3 DNA: TGTGCCAGCAGCCAAGGGGGGAGGACAGGGCTTTTCTCTGGAAACACCATATATTTT
CDR3 protein: CASSQGGRTGLFSGNTIYF

V gene: TRBV7-3
J gene: TRBJ1-2
D gene: TRBD1
clone size: NA
CDR3 DNA: TGTGCCAGCAGCCTAACAGGGGGCGGGGACTATGGCTACACCTTC
CDR3 protein: CASSLTGGGDYGYTF

V gene: TRBV6-4
J gene: TRBJ1-6
D gene: NA
clone size: NA
CDR3 DNA: TGTGCCAGCAGTGAATCGTACTCCTATAATTCACCCCTCCACTTT
CDR3 protein: CASSESYSYNSPLHF

V gene: TRBV3-1/TRBV3-2
J gene: TRBJ2-2
D gene: NA
clone size: NA
CDR3 DNA: TGTGCCAGCAGGGTGGCGGCAAACACCGGGGAGCTGTTTTTT
CDR3 protein: CASRVAANTGELFF

V gene: TRBV3-1/TRBV3-2
J gene: TRBJ1-2
D gene: NA
clone size: NA
CDR3 DNA: TGTGCCAGCAGCCCAAGCCGGACAGCCTGGGGCTACACCTTC
CDR3 protein: CASSPSRTAWGYTF

V gene: TRBV6-5
J gene: TRBJ1-2
D gene: NA
clone size: NA
CDR3 DNA: TGTGCCAGCAGAACCTCGGACAAATGGGGCTACACCTTC
CDR3 protein: CASRTSDKWGYTF

V gene: TRBV7-8
J gene: TRBJ2-7
D gene: NA
clone size: once
CDR3 DNA: TGTGCCAGCAGCGCGACAGTAAGCTCCTACGAGCAGTACTTC
CDR3 protein: CASSATVSSYEQYF

V gene: TRBV19
J gene: TRBJ1-4
D gene: NA
clone size: NA
CDR3 DNA: TGTGCCAGTAGTACTCGTTGGGAGAGAGAAAAACTGTTTTTT
CDR3 protein: CASSTRWEREKLFF

V gene: TRBV6-2/TRBV6-3
J gene: TRBJ2-5
D gene: TRBD2
clone size: NA
CDR3 DNA: TGTGCCAGCAGTTACTCCGGGGGGGCCCTCCAAGAGACCCAGTACTTC
CDR3 protein: CASSYSGGALQETQYF

V gene: TRBV7-9
J gene: TRBJ2-7
D gene: NA
clone size: NA
CDR3 DNA: TGTGCCAGCAGCAGACAGACCTACGAGCAGTACTTC
CDR3 protein: CASSRQTYEQYF

V gene: TRBV6-5
J gene: TRBJ2-2
D gene: NA
clone size: NA
CDR3 DNA: TGTGCCAGCAGTTATGCACAGGGGAACACCGGGGAGCTGTTTTTT
CDR3 protein: CASSYAQGNTGELFF

V gene: TRBV18
J gene: TRBJ2-3
D gene: NA
clone size: NA
CDR3 DNA: TGTGCCAGCTCACCAGTCCCCCCGAGCACAGATACGCAGTATTTT
CDR3 protein: CASSPVPPSTDTQYF

V gene: TRBV7-9
J gene: TRBJ2-7
D gene: NA
clone size: NA
CDR3 DNA: TGTGCCAGCAGCCCAAAGGGCCAGGGGCCTCGCGAGCAGTACTTC
CDR3 protein: CASSPKGQGPREQYF

V gene: TRBV9
J gene: TRBJ2-7
D gene: NA
clone size: NA
CDR3 DNA: TGTGCCAGCAGCGTTACAGGGACCGAGCAGTACTTC
CDR3 protein: CASSVTGTEQYF

V gene: TRBV28
J gene: TRBJ1-4
D gene: NA
clone size: few
CDR3 DNA: TGTGCCAGCAGTCGGGTCTCTGCAACTAATGAAAAACTGTTTTTT
CDR3 protein: CASSRVSATNEKLFF

V gene: TRBV5-1
J gene: TRBJ1-5
D gene: NA
clone size: NA
CDR3 DNA: TGCGCCAGCAGCTACGACACGGGGATTGGGCAGCCCCAGCATTTT
CDR3 protein: CASSYDTGIGQPQHF

V gene: TRBV28
J gene: TRBJ2-7
D gene: NA
clone size: NA
CDR3 DNA: TGTGCCAGCAGAGGTGGACTTAAAATGGCCGACTACTACGAGCAGTACTTC
CDR3 protein: CASRGGLKMADYYEQYF

V gene: TRBV30
J gene: TRBJ2-3
D gene: TRBD1
clone size: NA
CDR3 DNA: TGTGCCTCGGGGAGGGGACAGGGTCAGGATACGCAGTATTTT
CDR3 protein: CASGRGQGQDTQYF

V gene: TRBV24-1
J gene: TRBJ2-2
D gene: TRBD2
clone size: NA
CDR3 DNA: TGTGCCACCAGTCCGGGACTAGCGGGGCTCGGATACACCGGGGAGCTGTTTTTT
CDR3 protein: CATSPGLAGLGYTGELFF

V gene: TRBV7-9
J gene: TRBJ1-1
D gene: NA
clone size: once
CDR3 DNA: TGTGCCAGCAGCTACGGACAGAGGACTGAAGCTTTCTTT
CDR3 protein: CASSYGQRTEAFF

V gene: TRBV19
J gene: TRBJ1-6
D gene: TRBD1
clone size: NA
CDR3 DNA: TGTGCCAGTAATTCCCCCCGGGACAGGGCTGGATCACCCCTCCACTTT
CDR3 protein: CASNSPRDRAGSPLHF

V gene: TRBV6-1
J gene: TRBJ1-2
D gene: NA
clone size: NA
CDR3 DNA: TGTGCCAGCAGTGAAGGATGGGGGGGCGGCTACACCTTC
CDR3 protein: CASSEGWGGGYTF

V gene: TRBV27
J gene: TRBJ2-7
D gene: TRBD1
clone size: few
CDR3 DNA: TGTGCCAGCAGTTTAGGGACAGGAGTAACCTACGAGCAGTACTTC
CDR3 protein: CASSLGTGVTYEQYF

V gene: TRBV5-1
J gene: TRBJ1-1
D gene: NA
clone size: NA
CDR3 DNA: TGCGCCAGCAGCCGGGCAGGGATGAACACTGAAGCTTTCTTT
CDR3 protein: CASSRAGMNTEAFF

V gene: TRBV24-1
J gene: TRBJ2-3
D gene: NA
clone size: NA
CDR3 DNA: TGTGCCACCAGTGATTTGTACAGTGCCTCTAGCACAGATACGCAGTATTTT
CDR3 protein: CATSDLYSASSTDTQYF

V gene: TRBV7-9
J gene: TRBJ2-1
D gene: TRBD2
clone size: few
CDR3 DNA: TGTGCCAGCAGCGCGTCCGGGGGGGCCCGGGAGCAGTTCTTC
CDR3 protein: CASSASGGAREQFF

V gene: TRBV28
J gene: TRBJ2-5
D gene: TRBD1
clone size: few
CDR3 DNA: TGTGCCAGCAGTTCGATCCTGGGGACAGAAAAAAGACAACGCCAAGAGACCCAGTACTTC
CDR3 protein: CASSSILGTEKRQRQETQYF

V gene: TRBV4-2
J gene: TRBJ1-1
D gene: NA
clone size: NA
CDR3 DNA: TGTGCCAGCAGCAAGGGGGAAGCCACTGAAGCTTTCTTT
CDR3 protein: CASSKGEATEAFF

V gene: TRBV6-5
J gene: TRBJ1-4
D gene: TRBD1
clone size: NA
CDR3 DNA: TGTGCCAGCAGCCTTGGGACAGGGCCGAATGAAAAACTGTTTTTT
CDR3 protein: CASSLGTGPNEKLFF

V gene: TRBV19
J gene: TRBJ1-4
D gene: NA
clone size: NA
CDR3 DNA: TGTGCCAGTGGACCGGGACTGAGTAATGAAAAACTGTTTTTT
CDR3 protein: CASGPGLSNEKLFF

V gene: TRBV6-5
J gene: TRBJ1-5
D gene: NA
clone size: once
CDR3 DNA: TGTGCCAGCAGTTACCTGCCGGGGATGGGCAATCAGCCCCAGCATTTT
CDR3 protein: CASSYLPGMGNQPQHF

V gene: TRBV28
J gene: TRBJ2-1
D gene: NA
clone size: NA
CDR3 DNA: TGTGCCAGCAACGCGGGGGCCCGGCGTGATGAGCAGTTCTTC
CDR3 protein: CASNAGARRDEQFF

V gene: TRBV4-3
J gene: TRBJ1-1
D gene: TRBD1
clone size: NA
CDR3 DNA: TGCGCCAGCAGCCAAGTCGGCAGGGGGGACACTGAAGCTTTCTTT
CDR3 protein: CASSQVGRGDTEAFF

V gene: TRBV27
J gene: TRBJ1-1
D gene: NA
clone size: NA
CDR3 DNA: TGTGCCAGCAGTTTAATGGGGACATTGAACACTGAAGCTTTCTTT
CDR3 protein: CASSLMGTLNTEAFF

V gene: TRBV9
J gene: TRBJ1-6
D gene: NA
clone size: few
CDR3 DNA: TGTGCCAGCAGCGGGGCCTCAGGGTCCGCGTCACCCCTCCACTTT
CDR3 protein: CASSGASGSASPLHF

V gene: TRBV2
J gene: TRBJ1-4
D gene: TRBD1
clone size: few
CDR3 DNA: TGTGCCAGCGGGCCAGACAGGGGGCGCGAACTGTTTTTT
CDR3 protein: CASGPDRGRELFF

V gene: TRBV5-1
J gene: TRBJ1-1
D gene: NA
clone size: NA
CDR3 DNA: TGCGCCAGCAGCCTAGACAGGTTTGAAGCTTTCTTT
CDR3 protein: CASSLDRFEAFF

V gene: TRBV19
J gene: TRBJ2-6
D gene: TRBD1
clone size: NA
CDR3 DNA: TGTGCCAGTAGTCCGAGGAGGACAGGGGGATCTGGGGCCAACGTCCTGACTTTC
CDR3 protein: CASSPRRTGGSGANVLTF

V gene: TRBV6-2/TRBV6-3
J gene: TRBJ2-3
D gene: TRBD2
clone size: once
CDR3 DNA: TGTGCCAGCAGCCGGGGGGGGAGTGTAACAGATACGCAGTATTTT
CDR3 protein: CASSRGGSVTDTQYF

V gene: TRBV28
J gene: TRBJ2-7
D gene: TRBD1
clone size: NA
CDR3 DNA: TGTGCCAGCAGTTTAATAACAGGGGGTTACGAGCAGTACTTC
CDR3 protein: CASSLITGGYEQYF

V gene: TRBV5-1
J gene: TRBJ1-2
D gene: NA
clone size: NA
CDR3 DNA: TGCGCCAGCAGCTTGGAGTACAGGGCAGCCCGTGGTGGCTACACCTTC
CDR3 protein: CASSLEYRAARGGYTF

V gene: TRBV19
J gene: TRBJ1-5
D gene: NA
clone size: NA
CDR3 DNA: TGTGCCAGTAGTAATGGGCACCGCAATCAGCCCCAGCATTTT
CDR3 protein: CASSNGHRNQPQHF

V gene: TRBV6-1
J gene: TRBJ1-5
D gene: NA
clone size: few
CDR3 DNA: TGTGCCAGCAGTGAATTGATAGGGGGCAATCAGCCCCAGCATTTT
CDR3 protein: CASSELIGGNQPQHF

V gene: TRBV9
J gene: TRBJ2-5
D gene: TRBD2
clone size: NA
CDR3 DNA: TGTGCCAGCAGCGTGAACGGGAGGGGTCAAGAGACCCAGTACTTC
CDR3 protein: CASSVNGRGQETQYF

V gene: TRBV5-6
J gene: TRBJ1-2
D gene: NA
clone size: NA
CDR3 DNA: TGTGCCAGCAGCTCCCGGGGAGTCGGAGCTACCGGTGGCTACACCTTC
CDR3 protein: CASSSRGVGATGGYTF

V gene: TRBV13
J gene: TRBJ2-1
D gene: NA
clone size: NA
CDR3 DNA: TGTGCCAGCAGCTTATCGCAAGGAGCTCCCGGGGTAAATGAGCAGTTCTTC
CDR3 protein: CASSLSQGAPGVNEQFF

V gene: TRBV4-1
J gene: TRBJ1-4
D gene: NA
clone size: few
CDR3 DNA: TGCGCCAGCAGCCGGACAAAAGGCGATGGAAAACTGTTTTTT
CDR3 protein: CASSRTKGDGKLFF

V gene: TRBV9
J gene: TRBJ2-2
D gene: NA
clone size: NA
CDR3 DNA: TGTGCCAGCAGCGTAGTGGACAGCTCCTCGAACACCGGGGAGCTGTTTTTT
CDR3 protein: CASSVVDSSSNTGELFF

V gene: TRBV2
J gene: TRBJ2-2
D gene: NA
clone size: NA
CDR3 DNA: TGTGCCAGCAGGGGCGACATGAACACCGGGGAGCTGTTTTTT
CDR3 protein: CASRGDMNTGELFF

V gene: TRBV29-1
J gene: TRBJ1-2
D gene: TRBD1
clone size: NA
CDR3 DNA: TGCAGCGTTGTAGGCCAGGGGGCCAACTATGGCTACACCTTC
CDR3 protein: CSVVGQGANYGYTF

V gene: TRBV28
J gene: TRBJ1-4
D gene: NA
clone size: NA
CDR3 DNA: TGTGCCAGCAGTTTAGGAGGCTTAACTAATGAAAAACTGTTTTTT
CDR3 protein: CASSLGGLTNEKLFF

V gene: TRBV29-1
J gene: TRBJ1-2
D gene: NA
clone size: NA
CDR3 DNA: TGCAGCGTGGAAAACTACCGGGACTCTGGCTACACCTTC
CDR3 protein: CSVENYRDSGYTF

V gene: TRBV7-9
J gene: TRBJ2-2
D gene: TRBD2
clone size: NA
CDR3 DNA: TGTGCCAGCAGCTGGACTAGCGGGGGGTTTGGCACCGGGGAGCTGTTTTTT
CDR3 protein: CASSWTSGGFGTGELFF

V gene: TRBV5-1
J gene: TRBJ1-6
D gene: NA
clone size: NA
CDR3 DNA: TGCGCCAGCAGCTCCGGGGGGGGTTTGAATTCACCCCTCCACTTT
CDR3 protein: CASSSGGGLNSPLHF

V gene: TRBV30
J gene: TRBJ1-1
D gene: NA
clone size: NA
CDR3 DNA: TGTGCCTGGAGTGCCTTTTTTGTGTCTGAAGCTTTCTTT
CDR3 protein: CAWSAFFVSEAFF

V gene: TRBV5-4
J gene: TRBJ2-2
D gene: NA
clone size: NA
CDR3 DNA: TGTGCCAGCAGCTCACCTGGGGCTTTATCCGGGGAGCTGTTTTTT
CDR3 protein: CASSSPGALSGELFF